Shown below are 18 T cell receptor beta chains from a single sample sequenced in a study of blood T cell repertoires in COVID-19. Libraries were prepared by immunoSEQ multiplex PCR; TCRdb keeps only in-frame clonotypes and omits some of them. The sample lists some 300,000 clones, 89% occurring once. The sequenced sample was PBMCs or T cells enriched from blood (not recorded which). Receptors originate from a woman between 25 and 40 years old who had recovered from COVID-19.

The chain combines TRBV2 with TRBJ2-1; 10 bases match TRBD1. After removal of 0 bases from V and 5 bases from J, the junction contained 1 base not matched to a gene. Per germline, CDR1 SNHLY and CDR2 FYNNEI. The CDR3 length is 15 residues. For the CDR3, the DNA is TGTGCCAGCAGTGAAGCCGGGACAGGGGACAATGAGCAGTTCTTC. It translates to CASSEAGTGDNEQFF.

The rearrangement uses TRBV18 and TRBJ2-3; the D gene is possibly TRBD2 (5 bases). CDR1 and CDR2 (germline): KGHSH, LQKENI. This CDR3 comprises 16 residues. V gave up 3 bases and J gave up 4 bases, with 17 bases separating them. CDR3 DNA: TGTGCCAGCTCACCCCTTTTGGGAGCCCCGCCAGATACGCAGTATTTT. Translating gives CASSPLLGAPPDTQYF.

This clone was recorded a few times. The chain has TRBV7-3 and TRBJ2-2; 8 nucleotides agree with TRBD2. The germline V gene has CDR1 SGHTA and CDR2 FQGTGA. The CDR3 totals 19 residues. V trimming: 2 bases; J trimming: 2 bases; junction bases outside the gene matches: 13. DNA for the CDR3: TGTGCCAGCAGCTTACGACCCCTTAGCGGGGCCTATAACACCGGGGAGCTGTTTTTT. Residues: CASSLRPLSGAYNTGELFF.

V is TRBV7-2 and J is TRBJ2-7; D is uncertain. The CDR3 runs 12 residues. Germline V gives CDR1 SGHTA, CDR2 FQGNSA. The V end was cut by 0 bases, the J end by 3 bases, with 3 bases between. The CDR3 DNA is TGTGCCAGCAGCTTAGCTATCTACGAGCAGTACTTC. It yields the protein CASSLAIYEQYF.

Written as DNA, the CDR3 is TGTGCCAGCAGTACTAGACCGAAGAACACTGAAGCTTTCTTT. Translating it yields CASSTRPKNTEAFF. V is TRBV6-6 and J is TRBJ1-1; D is unclear. Per the germline V gene, CDR1 is MNHNY and CDR2 is SVGAGI (reference sequence). The germline V and J ends were trimmed by 5 bases and 1 base, with 11 bases remaining between them. This CDR3 comprises 14 residues.

This chain uses TRBV6-2 or TRBV6-3 with TRBJ2-1; maybe TRBD1 (5 bases). Germline V gene lookup returns CDR1 MNHEY and CDR2 SVGEGT. V lost 5 bases and J 7 bases, leaving 9 bases between the germline ends. The length of the CDR3 is 12 residues. DNA of the CDR3: TGTGCCAGCAGTCCACAGGATAATGAGCAGTTCTTC. Encoded protein: CASSPQDNEQFF.

This chain links TRBV2 with TRBJ1-6; possibly TRBD1 for D (6 bases). The germline gives CDR1 SNHLY, CDR2 FYNNEI. This CDR3 spans 14 amino acids. V dropped 7 bases and J dropped 2 bases, with 9 bases sitting between them. The CDR3 loop reads CASKGVAYNSPLHF. In DNA form, the CDR3 reads TGTGCCAGCAAGGGGGTTGCCTATAATTCACCCCTCCACTTT.

This chain connects TRBV5-6 to TRBJ2-7, with D uncertain. This CDR3 spans 13 amino acids. V was clipped by 2 bases and J by 3 bases, with 9 bases between them. Germline V gene lookup returns CDR1 SGHDT and CDR2 YYEEEE. Written as DNA, the CDR3 is TGTGCCAGCAGCTTATTCGGGTTCTACGAGCAGTACTTC. Amino acids: CASSLFGFYEQYF.

The chain links TRBV5-4 to TRBJ1-2; the match to TRBD1 covers 7 bases. Trimming took 10 bases from V and 4 from J; bases not matched to a gene: 10. This CDR3 is built from 13 residues. The germline CDR1 and CDR2 sequences are SGHNT and YYREEE (reference sequence). In DNA, the CDR3 is TGTGCCGCCAGACAGGGCGAAAGCTATGGCTACACCTTC. Its translation: CAARQGESYGYTF.

About this clone: The same CDR3 can be traced to other DNA sequences in this sample. The chain is built from TRBV19 and TRBJ2-1; TRBD2 matches at 13 bases. The CDR3 runs to 15 residues. V lost 3 bases, J lost 7 bases, and 3 bases stayed unmatched. Germline V gene lookup returns CDR1 LNHDA and CDR2 SQIVND (reference sequence). CDR3 in DNA: TGTGCCAGTAGTATTGGGACTAGCGGGAATAATGAGCAGTTCTTC. Protein: CASSIGTSGNNEQFF.

V usage is TRBV27 and J usage is TRBJ1-3, with unresolved D. The germline gives CDR1 MNHEY, CDR2 SMNVEV (reference sequence). This CDR3 contains 15 residues. Trimming left V 2 bases short and J 0 bases short, with 8 bases between. This CDR3 reads CASSLDGNSGNTIYF. In DNA form, the CDR3 reads TGTGCCAGCAGTTTAGACGGGAACTCTGGAAACACCATATATTTT.

The chain combines TRBV19 with TRBJ2-5, with D maybe TRBD1 (6 bases). Trimming shortened V by 6 bases and J by 1 base, and 15 bases separated the two germline ends. The length of the CDR3 is 15 residues. Germline V gene lookup returns CDR1 LNHDA and CDR2 SQIVND (reference sequence). In DNA, the CDR3 is TGTGCCAGTAGAAAGGACAGCGCCGGCCAAGAGACCCAGTACTTC. Its protein product is CASRKDSAGQETQYF.

The genes are TRBV5-6 and TRBJ2-1, with 13 bases that match TRBD2. Germline V gene data show CDR1 as SGHDT and CDR2 as YYEEEE. Trimming cost V 2 bases and J 7 bases; bases outside gene matches: 6. There are 16 residues in the CDR3. CDR3 sequence: CASSFGLAGVVNEQFF. CDR3 bases: TGTGCCAGCAGCTTCGGACTAGCGGGAGTGGTGAATGAGCAGTTCTTC. The variable domain in full, completed from reference TRBV5-6 and TRBJ2-1, reads DAGVTQSPTHLIKTRGQQVTLRCSPKSGHDTVSWYQQALGQGPQFIFQYYEEEERQRGNFPDRFSGHQFPNYSSELNVNALLLGDSALYLCASSFGLAGVVNEQFFGPGTRLTVL.

The CDR3 DNA follows: TGCGCCAGCAGCTTGTCGGCAGGGGGCGCGGGAAACATTCAGTACTTC. As protein: CASSLSAGGAGNIQYF. This chain links TRBV5-1 with TRBJ2-4, with 8 bases matching TRBD1. The CDR3 loop spans 16 amino acids. The trim removed 1 base at V and 6 bases at J, leaving 9 bases unmatched. The germline V gene encodes CDR1 SGHRS and CDR2 YFSETQ.

The genes are TRBV5-1 and TRBJ1-3, with a weak D call TRBD1 (5 bases). The germline CDR1 and CDR2 sequences are SGHRS and YFSETQ. The germline V and J ends were trimmed by 7 bases and 7 bases, with 30 bases remaining between them. CDR3 length equals 18 residues. The CDR3 nucleotides read TGCGCCAGCTCACCCGGGTATGACAGCGAGGGAGGAGGGAACACCATATATTTT. Its translation is CASSPGYDSEGGGNTIYF.

This chain joins TRBV19 and TRBJ1-4, with 7 nucleotides matching TRBD1. The CDR3 runs 16 residues. The V gene end was trimmed by 5 bases and the J gene end by 0 bases; junction bases not matched to a gene: 6. Germline V gene data show CDR1 as LNHDA and CDR2 as SQIVND (reference sequence). Here the CDR3 reads CASSPGQEATNEKLFF. The CDR3 DNA follows: TGTGCCAGTAGTCCAGGACAGGAAGCAACTAATGAAAAACTGTTTTTT.

The CDR3 sequence is CASRTGTGIYEQYF. Here the CDR3 DNA reads TGTGCCAGCAGGACCGGGACAGGGATCTACGAGCAGTACTTC. The genes are TRBV6-5 and TRBJ2-7; 9 nucleotides align to TRBD1. CDR1 and CDR2 from the germline V gene are MNHEY and SVGAGI. V lost 6 bases, J lost 3 bases, and 6 bases stayed unmatched. The length of the CDR3 is 14 residues.

This rearrangement joins TRBV5-1 to TRBJ1-1; 12 nucleotides match TRBD1. There are 17 residues in the CDR3. The V segment lost 2 bases and the J segment 0 bases; nucleotides outside the gene matches: 5. CDR1 is SGHRS and CDR2 is YFSETQ in the germline V gene. Here the CDR3 DNA reads TGCGCCAGCAGCTTTCCGGGACAGGGGGCGGTGAACACTGAAGCTTTCTTT. Its protein product is CASSFPGQGAVNTEAFF.